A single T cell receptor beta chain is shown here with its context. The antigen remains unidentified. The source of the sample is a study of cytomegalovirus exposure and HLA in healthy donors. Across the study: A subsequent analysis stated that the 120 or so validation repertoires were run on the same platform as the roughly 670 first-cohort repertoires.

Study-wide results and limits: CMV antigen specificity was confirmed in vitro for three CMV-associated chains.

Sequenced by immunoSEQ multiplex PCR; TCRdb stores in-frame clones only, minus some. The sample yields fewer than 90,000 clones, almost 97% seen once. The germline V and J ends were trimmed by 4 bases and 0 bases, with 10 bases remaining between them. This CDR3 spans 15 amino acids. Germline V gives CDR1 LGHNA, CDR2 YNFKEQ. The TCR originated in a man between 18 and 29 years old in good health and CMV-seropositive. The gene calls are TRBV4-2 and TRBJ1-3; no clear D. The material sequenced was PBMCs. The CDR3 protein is CASSPGRDSGNTIYF. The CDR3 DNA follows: TGTGCCAGCAGCCCCGGACGGGACTCTGGAAACACCATATATTTT.